This TCR beta chain was sequenced for a study of blood T cell repertoires in COVID-19. About the research overall: Sources were T cells, B-cell-depleted T cells, or PBMCs; the material itself was cDNA or gDNA.

Here immunoSEQ multiplex PCR was the method, and the copy in TCRdb shows in-frame clones only, minus some. Of roughly 400,000 clones detected, approximately 90% appear once; the ten largest clones hold around 10%. V was pared by 6 bases and J by 4 bases, with 18 bases between. The CDR3 extends over 15 amino acids. Germline V gene sequence: CDR1 MDHEN, CDR2 SYDVKM. Individuals aged roughly 18 to 95 years were recruited from 20 to 25 US areas. Participants reported their clinical history, and cohort assignment relied on those reports. Symptom resolution, clearance, or two negative PCRs marked the recovered donors of Cohort 3.

Material: PBMCs or T cells enriched from blood (not recorded which). This clonotype originated in a woman in her forties or fifties who had recovered from COVID-19. This chain connects TRBV28 to TRBJ1-2, with D perhaps TRBD1 (6 bases). In DNA form, the CDR3 reads TGTGCCAGCAGCCCAGGAGGTGGGGGCACCTATGGCTACACCTTC. It codes for CASSPGGGGTYGYTF.